This T cell receptor beta chain was recorded in a study of T cells expressing NK-cell markers (TCRdb year 2020). Study-level background: Three sorted T-cell subsets (CD3+CD56+NKG2C+, CD3+CD56+NKG2C- and CD3+CD56-NKG2C+) from eight donors had their TCR beta-chain repertoires profiled. Among the eight sequenced donors, seven were HCMV-seropositive and one was HCMV-seronegative. All eight donors whose samples were sequenced were randomly selected healthy volunteers, three of them men and five women. The libraries were sequenced on Illumina HiSeq 2000/2500, MiSeq or NextSeq, producing 2 x 150 bp reads. What the work shows at the level of the full study, not this receptor alone: Whether the expanded NKG2C-expressing T cell clones were specific for HCMV antigens was left unclear. Those dominant clonotypes were again the most abundant among CD3+CD56-NKG2C+ cells in a few donors, at about 28.3-60.1%. In 6 or 7 donors, the dominant CD3+CD56+NKG2C+ clonotypes ranked among the top 10 CD8+ clonotypes, making up about 1.0-7.0% of CD8+ T cells.

HCMV-specific IgG was detected in serum with a commercial ELISA kit to determine HCMV serostatus. Peripheral blood mononuclear cells were isolated from blood by Ficoll density gradient centrifugation. From the cysteine through the phenylalanine, the CDR3 covers 13 amino acids. DNA for this receptor is not on file. CDR1 and CDR2 were assigned from the germline V gene (reference sequence) as DFQATT and SNEGSKA. With respect to this clonotype: It lacks a known antigen.

For sequencing, an Illumina HiSeq 2000 was employed. TCR beta cDNA libraries were made by 5'RACE template switching that added a universal primer site and unique molecular identifiers. cDNA synthesis was primed from the TCR beta constant segment, followed by two successive PCR amplification steps. The study's processing was this. MIGEC handled demultiplexing of the reads and grouping by UMI, while MiTCR was used to assemble and quantify clonotypes. To exclude erroneous sequences, only TCR cDNA sequences supported by at least two reads were retained. The tcR package was used for downstream repertoire analysis, with clonotypes matched between fractions based on CDR3 nucleotide sequence plus V segment. VDJmatch was used to annotate antigen specificity against VDJdb, with one amino acid substitution in CDR3 allowed. Based on TCRdb reprocessing of the reads, there is one entry per CDR3 protein sequence, and DNA is missing. None of the V and J calls come from the authors' own analysis; TCRdb made them. The sample has roughly 390,000 distinct CDR3 sequences on record. Of the sample, around 10% falls within the top ten clones.

The V and J segments used are TRBV20-1 and TRBJ1-3; TCRdb's D call, TRBD1, is unchecked because there is no DNA. The receptor was isolated from a woman aged 45-65 years in good health. Donor details come from another sample of the same person, matched by shared clones. Sequencing was performed on blood T cells: a sorted CD56 or NKG2C T cell subset, CD4+ or CD8+ T cells, or bulk PBMC T cells (not recorded which). The CDR3 in this case is CSARGQGENTIYF.